One T cell receptor beta chain is described in this entry. Its antigen is unknown. One base away there is no much larger clone; base qualities are not given. The library was made by the immunoSEQ multiplex PCR assay. A mixture of 60 forward primers for TCR Vbeta segments and 13 reverse primers for TCR Jbeta segments was used in the multiplex PCR. The CDR3 region of rearranged TCR beta genes was amplified from genomic DNA with a multiplex PCR assay. On the Illumina HiSeq System, the amplified TCR beta libraries were sequenced as 87-base-pair reads. In the paper's pipeline: A later analysis tallied around 82 million unique TCR beta chains across the 666 repertoires, and some 10 million of those chains were shared by two or more donors. Raw reads were error-corrected and collapsed into unique sequences by a nearest-neighbor algorithm in which closely related sequences were merged to remove PCR and sequencing errors. Alignment of CDR3 sequences to IMGT reference sequences was used to assign V, D and J gene segments. For a sequence to be retained, a match of at least six nucleotides to both a V gene segment and a J gene segment was required. A rearrangement was called productive if the CDR3 had no stop codons and remained in frame with V and J, and every other rearrangement was called non-productive. CDR3 was defined by IMGT convention, running from the second conserved V-encoded cysteine to the conserved J-encoded phenylalanine. The earlier analysis of roughly 590 of the donors excluded sequences that lacked an unambiguous match to a single V gene segment. An earlier analysis of 587 of the donors called V segments functional above 56.7% productive rearrangements and segregating when the between-donor standard deviation exceeded 5%. A statistical classification framework was built to diagnose cytomegalovirus status from the catalog of TCR beta chain sequences. In a later analysis, TCR nucleotide sequences were compared against IMGT/GENE-DB human TR gene sequences so that V and J genes could be assigned. Using the TCRdist pipeline, a later analysis assigned CDR3 sequences along with most-parsimonious VDJ recombination scenarios. A later analysis defined each TCR beta chain by its CDR3 amino acid sequence plus V-gene family, and excluded reads lacking a unique V-gene family. In a later analysis, 500 to 650 highly shared, low-generation-probability nucleotide sequences were removed to address suspected cross-contamination and a sequencing artifact. For each public chain, a later analysis derived a clonal expansion index from normalized ranks of inferred template counts within each repertoire. A later analysis computed generation probabilities with a VDJ recombination model fitted to out-of-frame rearrangements, and checked the results against IGoR. A later analysis scored TCR-TCR, TCR-HLA and TCR-CMV co-occurrence with hypergeometric tests, applying a repertoire-size bias correction to TCR pairs. In a later analysis, false discovery rates were estimated by permuting HLA or CMV assignments 20 times. A later analysis grouped co-occurring TCRs with DBSCAN, adding TCRdist sequence similarity when clustering within HLA-allele-positive subsets. Repertoires with fewer than 30,000 or more than 120,000 public chains were left out of co-occurrence clustering, as were five repertoires with anomalous nucleotide sharing. TCRdb provides this immuneACCESS table in a form limited to in-frame rearrangements. Some clones are lacking; in checked studies, under half of them reflect an unresolved V gene, and why the rest are absent is not known. Clonal size and the V and J genes are those of that table, whereas D and trimming came from the DNA. The sample table contains 100,000 to 130,000 clones; only one count was recorded for over 70% of them. Clones ranked in the top ten supply around 2% of the sample.

The data derive from a study of cytomegalovirus exposure and HLA in healthy donors (TCRdb year 2017). In the study overall: According to an earlier analysis of 550 to 750 of the donors, about 190 million T cells yielded roughly 100 million unique TCR beta sequences and 276 Gb of sequence data. Approximately 310 gigabases of sequencing data and around 80 million unique TCR sequences made up an early release that covered several hundred HLA-typed donors. Of the roughly 400 genotyped donors, approximately 80% were placed in the genetic ancestry cluster associated with self-reported Caucasian donors. The study was designed to test whether signatures of past pathogen exposure could be identified by cataloging public T cell receptors. The study profiled the T cell repertoires of under 700 subjects by immunosequencing and related them to cytomegalovirus serostatus. Besides the first cohort of some 670 subjects, a separate validation cohort made up of 120 different subjects was used. To predict cytomegalovirus infection status, the study brought together high-throughput TCR immunosequencing, statistical association of individual TCRs with disease status, and machine learning. In a later analysis, previously published TCR beta repertoires from fewer than 750 donors were re-analyzed and high-resolution HLA genotyping was added so that TCR occurrence patterns could be studied. Rather than drawing on any new phenotypic data, the later analysis identified candidate immune exposures from TCR beta sequences and the way those sequences occurred across donors. An earlier analysis of several hundred of the donors used high-throughput TCR beta sequencing to judge whether each TCR beta V gene segment behaved as functional or pseudogenic. Donor age, sex, ethnicity and CMV serostatus were collected together with the repertoire data. Genome-wide SNP genotypes for about 60% of the roughly 700 donors were used in a later genetic analysis, which treated that subset as a discovery cohort. All discovery cohort repertoires had been generated using a single sequencing platform. HLA typing covered class I and class II loci at four-digit resolution. The number of donors typed differed by locus, with about 629-640 for A, B, C, DRB1 and DQB1, roughly 520 for DQA1, 600 to 610 for DPA1, and around 460 for DPB1. Because of strong linkage in the cohort, 4 to 6 DR-DQ haplotypes were treated as single units for association and clustering. Among some 400 genotyped donors of the cohort, an average of roughly 230,000 unique TCR beta nucleotide sequences was sequenced per donor, of which about 18% were non-productive. Overall study results and their limits: It was suggested by the authors that the approach could potentially be generalized to other disease states and immunological phenotypes. Because some donors lacked HLA typing at each locus, the association tests relied only on the typed subset. The classifier was reported to diagnose cytomegalovirus status with high specificity and sensitivity in both the original cohort and the validation cohort. Broadly in line with IMGT annotations, most TCR beta V segments showed up in productive rearrangements about 87% or about 30% of the time in an earlier analysis of 450 to 600 of the donors. The sequencing pipeline was judged likely to have produced a cluster of highly shared sequence variants as a technical artifact. The study listed 150 to 200 TCR beta chains as associated with cytomegalovirus. While some public TCRs were present in many individuals, most TCR sequences turned up only very rarely across donors. In a later analysis, most CMV-associated TCR beta chains were found to appear HLA-restricted, with HLA associations seemingly driven largely by CMV exposure. About 17 rarely observed V segments, including chromosome 9 orphons, were excluded from the earlier analysis of several hundred of the donors because counts were too low. The presence/absence analyses assumed that sequencing depth was roughly uniform across donors, and that assumption may not be true. For the cohort, immune exposure information was limited to CMV serostatus. According to a later analysis, parvovirus B19, influenza, CMV and Epstein-Barr virus appeared linked to several top co-occurrence clusters. In a later analysis, TCR association rates were found to vary across HLA loci, with the most associated TCRs seen for DRB1 alleles and the fewest for HLA-C alleles. The 87-base-pair reads could not distinguish some IMGT-functional V segments, including TRBV6-2 and TRBV6-3, so those segments were excluded. An association between a missense DCLRE1C variant and V-gene and J-gene trimming of TCR beta chains was found in a later genetic analysis and replicated in an independent cohort. A later analysis associated 16,951 TCR beta sequences with specific HLA alleles at a false discovery rate of 0.05. In vitro tests confirmed that a few of the cytomegalovirus-associated TCR beta chains recognize cytomegalovirus antigens. The cohort was sequenced for TCR beta chains only, and without alpha or paired-chain data the features that could be detected were limited. Linkage disequilibrium might explain the correlated functional status among segregating V segments, but an unknown experimental factor could not be excluded. A later genetic analysis reported fewer N-insertions in productive TCRs among donors in an Asian-associated ancestry cluster than the roughly 620-donor mean. When HLA alleles, especially DR and DQ, strongly co-occurred, attributing TCR associations to individual alleles was difficult. A further reported finding was that TCR beta sequences accurately predicted the HLA-A and HLA-B alleles for most subjects in the first cohort. A later analysis found that HLA-associated TCR beta chains were more clonally expanded and had lower generation probabilities than equally common non-associated chains.

Trimming leaves V shorter by 3 bases and J shorter by 5 bases, with the junction holding 8 bases beyond the gene matches. The germline V gene (reference sequence) yields LNHDA for CDR1 and SQIVND for CDR2. From the cysteine through the phenylalanine, the CDR3 covers 15 amino acids. The CDR3 DNA has 45 bases and is translated from base 1. The cohort consisted of approximately 670 healthy bone marrow donors. At the time of sampling, all cohort members were nominally healthy, though unrecorded immune exposures were likely present. The donor tested CMV seronegative, placing the donor among the 350 to 400 seronegative members of the cohort. A peripheral blood sample was provided by each donor, and peripheral blood mononuclear cells were used for TCR beta sequencing. The Qiagen DNeasy Blood Extraction Kit was used to extract genomic DNA from the blood cell samples.

The TCR originated in a man aged 25 to 45 in good health and CMV-seronegative. The chain was built from TRBV19 and TRBJ2-5; TRBD1 lines up with 8 middle nucleotides. The sample taken for sequencing was PBMCs. The nucleotides read TGTGCCAGTAGTATCGCGACAGGGGCGGGGGAGACCCAGTACTTC. This yields the protein CASSIATGAGETQYF.